The 29 T cell receptor beta chains reported below all come from one sample, sequenced in a study of regulatory T cells in long-lasting Graves disease. Time point defined: newly diagnosed GD, antithyroid drugs for less than 3 months. Scientists built the TCR library using RNA that was extracted from PBMCs. Building of the TCR beta libraries involved iRepertoire HTBI primers and Arm-PCR of CDR3 regions. TCRdb used MiXCR to reprocess the multiplex PCR reads, holding one entry per CDR3 protein. This table has approximately 310,000 distinct CDR3 sequences, about 20% appearing once. The input for sequencing was peripheral blood mononuclear cells (PBMCs), taken at new diagnosis, from a patient treated with antithyroid drugs. The receptors come from a female donor with Graves disease.

The chain uses TRBV30 and TRBJ2-3, with D possibly called TRBD1 or TRBD2 (5 bases each). Germline loops: CDR1 GTSNPN, CDR2 SVGIG (reference sequence). The V end was cut by 1 base, the J end by 13 bases, with 12 bases between. The CDR3 runs to 11 residues. As DNA, the CDR3 is TGTGCCTGGAGTGGGGGTGGGACGAAGTATTTT. This codes for CAWSGGGTKYF.

J is TRBJ2-5 and V is TRBV7-3; D call uncertain. The germline V gene has CDR1 SGHTA and CDR2 FQGTGA. CDR3 length: 12 amino acids. Deletions cut 1 base from V and 4 bases from J, with 4 bases between. CDR3 sequence reads: CASSLNAETQYF. Here the CDR3 DNA reads TGTGCCAGCAGCTTAAATGCAGAGACCCAGTACTTC. Full variable domain (missing parts from reference TRBV7-3 and TRBJ2-5): GAGVSQTPSNKVTEKGKYVELRCDPISGHTALYWYRQSLGQGPEFLIYFQGTGAADDSGLPNDRFFAVRPEGSVSTLKIQRTERGDSAVYLCASSLNAETQYFGPGTRLLVL.

This clonotype has a count of ten or more. The chain couples TRBV28 to TRBJ2-7; D might be TRBD2 (5 bases). Trimming pared 6 bases from V and 4 bases from J, leaving 13 bases between. CDR3 length: 13 amino acids. Germline values: CDR1 MDHEN, CDR2 SYDVKM. CDR3 protein: CASSLEVGYEQYF. The CDR3 DNA reads TGTGCCAGCAGCCTGGAGGTAGGGTACGAGCAGTACTTC. The variable domain in full, completed from reference TRBV28 and TRBJ2-7, reads DVKVTQSSRYLVKRTGEKVFLECVQDMDHENMFWYRQDPGLGLRLIYFSYDVKMKEKGDIPEGYSVSREKKERFSLILESASTNQTSMYLCASSLEVGYEQYFGPGTRLTVT.

This clonotype has ten or more counts. This sequence joins TRBV7-9 and TRBJ2-5; the D is unclear. The CDR3 has 13 residues. In germline, CDR1 is SEHNR, CDR2 FQNEAQ (reference sequence). V lost 1 base, J lost 3 bases, and 6 bases lay in between. The CDR3 loop reads CASSLVEEETQYF. In nucleotides, the CDR3 is TGTGCCAGCAGCTTAGTAGAGGAAGAGACCCAGTACTTC.

This clonotype was found many times. This chain links TRBV19 with TRBJ2-4, with 7 bases fitting TRBD1. Per the germline V gene, CDR1 is LNHDA and CDR2 is SQIVND (reference sequence). The V gene end was trimmed by 4 bases and the J gene end by 6 bases; junction bases not matched to a gene: 6. This CDR3 spans 14 amino acids. The CDR3 nucleotides read TGTGCCAGTAGTAGAAACAGGGGACCAAACATTCAGTACTTC. Translating it yields CASSRNRGPNIQYF. The variable domain in full, completed from reference TRBV19 and TRBJ2-4, reads DGGITQSPKYLFRKEGQNVTLSCEQNLNHDAMYWYRQDPGQGLRLIYYSQIVNDFQKGDIAEGYSVSREKKESFPLTVTSAQKNPTAFYLCASSRNRGPNIQYFGAGTRLSVL.

This clonotype showed up many times. This chain connects TRBV20-1 to TRBJ2-3, with TRBD2 identical over 12 bases. The CDR3 totals 15 residues. With 6 bases clipped from V and 0 bases from J, the junction kept 4 bases outside the gene matches. Germline values: CDR1 DFQATT, CDR2 SNEGSKA (reference sequence). In DNA, the CDR3 is TGCAGTGCGGCCGGGACTAGCGGGAGCACAGATACGCAGTATTTT. Translating it yields CSAAGTSGSTDTQYF.

This clonotype came up many times. V gene TRBV18 combines with J gene TRBJ1-1; no definite D call. V gave up 3 bases and J gave up 0 bases, with 17 bases separating them. Germline values: CDR1 KGHSH, CDR2 LQKENI. CDR3 size: 17 residues. CDR3 coding DNA: TGTGCCAGCTCACCCGCTAAACAGACCCTGATGAACACTGAAGCTTTCTTT. Encoded protein: CASSPAKQTLMNTEAFF.

This clonotype was seen a handful of times. The chain uses TRBV28 and TRBJ2-2; TRBD2 matches 7 bases. The ends lost 3 bases at V and 3 bases at J; junction bases unmatched: 1. From germline, CDR1 is MDHEN and CDR2 SYDVKM. The CDR3 loop spans 14 amino acids. The DNA of the CDR3 is TGTGCCAGCAGTTTCCTAGCGGACACCGGGGAGCTGTTTTTT. Its protein is CASSFLADTGELFF.

The chain combines TRBV19 with TRBJ2-3, with a tentative D call TRBD2 (6 bases). Germline CDR1 LNHDA, CDR2 SQIVND (reference sequence). This CDR3 contains 18 residues. The V end was cut by 4 bases, the J end by 0 bases, with 20 bases between. This CDR3 is CASSTLEGPGLSTDTQYF. Here the CDR3 DNA reads TGTGCCAGTAGTACGTTGGAAGGACCGGGACTCAGCACAGATACGCAGTATTTT. Full variable domain (missing parts from reference TRBV19 and TRBJ2-3): DGGITQSPKYLFRKEGQNVTLSCEQNLNHDAMYWYRQDPGQGLRLIYYSQIVNDFQKGDIAEGYSVSREKKESFPLTVTSAQKNPTAFYLCASSTLEGPGLSTDTQYFGPGTRLTVL.

This clonotype was counted many times. The chain recombines TRBV3-1 with TRBJ1-4; 7 bases agree with TRBD1. J lost 7 bases, V lost 1 base, and 6 bases had no gene match. The germline V gene encodes CDR1 LGHDT and CDR2 YNNKEL (reference sequence). The CDR3 runs 15 residues. DNA for the CDR3: TGTGCCAGCAGCCAAGGACAGGGACCATTTGAAAAACTGTTTTTT. It translates to CASSQGQGPFEKLFF.

V and J are TRBV2 and TRBJ2-7; the match to TRBD1 covers 12 bases. V gave up 4 bases and J gave up 5 bases; unmatched junction bases: 12. Germline V lookup: CDR1 SNHLY, CDR2 FYNNEI. The CDR3 covers 17 residues. The CDR3 region has the DNA TGTGCCAGCAGTGCCGGGACAGGGGGCGTCGATTGGGACGAGCAGTACTTC. Encoded protein: CASSAGTGGVDWDEQYF.

This clonotype was observed a few times. This chain uses TRBV3-1 with TRBJ2-1; D gene uncertain. Germline values: CDR1 LGHDT, CDR2 YNNKEL (reference sequence). V shed 0 bases and J shed 0 bases, with 12 bases lying between them. The CDR3 length is 17 residues. The CDR3 DNA reads TGTGCCAGCAGCCAAGAAGTGGCAGCGAGCTCCTACAATGAGCAGTTCTTC. Amino acids: CASSQEVAASSYNEQFF.

The CDR3: CASSPPGLAGELFF. CDR3 nucleotides: TGTGCCAGCAGTCCGCCGGGACTAGCCGGGGAGCTGTTTTTT. The chain joins TRBV6-1 to TRBJ2-2, with TRBD2 identical over 8 bases. CDR3 length equals 14 residues. V lost 5 bases to trimming and J lost 6 bases; unmatched junction nucleotides: 5. The germline V gene encodes CDR1 MNHNS and CDR2 SASEGT.

The chain is built from TRBV12-3 or TRBV12-4 and TRBJ2-3; D remains ambiguous. V was trimmed by 2 bases and J by 0 bases, leaving 12 bases between them. CDR3 length: 16 residues. The CDR3 region is CASSLLVGSSTDTQYF. In DNA form, the CDR3 reads TGTGCCAGCAGTTTACTCGTAGGTTCTAGCACAGATACGCAGTATTTT.

This sequence joins TRBV2 and TRBJ1-5; D not certain. This CDR3 region has 14 residues. With 4 bases removed from V and 4 bases from J, the gap between germline ends came to 11 bases. Per germline, CDR1 SNHLY and CDR2 FYNNEI. CDR3 protein: CASSAVKLNQPQHF. Written as DNA, the CDR3 is TGTGCCAGCAGTGCGGTAAAACTGAATCAGCCCCAGCATTTT. The full variable domain, rest sourced from reference TRBV2 and TRBJ1-5, is EPEVTQTPSHQVTQMGQEVILRCVPISNHLYFYWYRQILGQKVEFLVSFYNNEISEKSEIFDDQFSVERPDGSNFTLKIRSTKLEDSAMYFCASSAVKLNQPQHFGDGTRLSIL.

This clonotype showed up many times. The rearrangement links TRBV28 to TRBJ1-1; tentatively, D is TRBD1 (6 bases). Trimming left V 6 bases short and J 2 bases short, with 13 bases between. Per the germline V gene, CDR1 is MDHEN and CDR2 is SYDVKM. This CDR3 comprises 14 residues. The CDR3 here is CASSPGTYNTEAFF. CDR3 nucleotide sequence: TGTGCCAGCAGCCCGGGGACATATAACACTGAAGCTTTCTTT.

This sequence joins TRBV5-6 and TRBJ2-1; D possibly corresponds to TRBD2 (7 bases). Germline CDR1 reads SGHDT; CDR2 reads YYEEEE. The V and J ends lost 4 bases and 4 bases respectively, with 15 bases between them. This CDR3 contains 15 residues. The CDR3 loop reads CASSGGLGGYNEQFF. As DNA, the CDR3 is TGTGCCAGCAGCGGAGGACTAGGGGGTTACAATGAGCAGTTCTTC. The full variable domain, rest sourced from reference TRBV5-6 and TRBJ2-1, is DAGVTQSPTHLIKTRGQQVTLRCSPKSGHDTVSWYQQALGQGPQFIFQYYEEEERQRGNFPDRFSGHQFPNYSSELNVNALLLGDSALYLCASSGGLGGYNEQFFGPGTRLTVL.

V and J are TRBV5-1 and TRBJ2-3, with 8 nucleotides matching TRBD1. Trimming removed 2 bases from V and 2 bases from J; junction bases left unmatched: 7. The CDR3 spans 16 residues. Germline assignment: CDR1 SGHRS and CDR2 YFSETQ. CDR3 sequence: CASSFPTGAPTDTQYF. DNA of the CDR3: TGCGCCAGCAGCTTCCCGACAGGGGCCCCCACAGATACGCAGTATTTT.

A word on this clonotype: This may be a read error, as it is one base from a much larger clone. The V gene is TRBV13, the J gene TRBJ1-4; a weak D match, TRBD1 (6 bases). CDR1 is PRHDT, CDR2 FYEKMQ, per germline (reference sequence). The CDR3 length is 15 residues. The CDR3 protein is CASSGQQGANEKLVF. The CDR3 DNA reads TGTGCCAGCAGCGGCCAACAGGGCGCTAATGAAAAACTGGTTTTT.

This clonotype was picked up many times. The V and J genes are TRBV18 and TRBJ2-5, with D tentatively TRBD2 (5 bases). This CDR3 is built from 13 residues. V lost 3 bases, J lost 5 bases, and 10 bases lay in between. CDR1 is KGHSH, CDR2 LQKENI, per germline. CDR3 in amino acids: CASSPEGRETQYF. The CDR3 DNA follows: TGTGCCAGCTCACCCGAGGGCCGGGAGACCCAGTACTTC.

In the case of this clonotype: This may be a read error: a much more frequent sequence differs by one nucleotide. The CDR3 ends on some other residue instead of the conserved phenylalanine or tryptophan, so this is likely a read error. The chain is built from TRBV20-1 and TRBJ2-7; 11 bases line up with TRBD2. CDR3 size: 15 residues. V was clipped by 0 bases and J by 4 bases; unmatched bases: 5. CDR1 is DFQATT and CDR2 is SNEGSKA in the germline V gene (reference sequence). Here the CDR3 reads CSAREYTSGSYEQYI. CDR3 coding DNA: TGCAGTGCTAGAGAATATACTAGCGGGAGTTACGAGCAGTACATC.

This clonotype was seen ten or more times. This chain connects TRBV10-3 to TRBJ2-5; a weak D match, TRBD1 (5 bases). Germline CDR1 and CDR2: ENHRY and SYGVKD. The CDR3 covers 14 residues. Trimming took off 4 bases at V and 9 bases at J, with 18 bases between the two ends. The DNA of the CDR3 is TGTGCCATCAGTGCCGCGGCGGCCCAGGGCGCCCAGTACTTC. Its translation is CAISAAAAQGAQYF.

The chain carries TRBV4-1 and TRBJ2-2; the D gene is possibly TRBD1 (6 bases). Germline CDR1 and CDR2: MGHRA and YSYEKL. The CDR3 runs to 18 residues. V dropped 2 bases and J dropped 7 bases, with 23 bases sitting between them. The CDR3 protein is CASSQRRQGSHKGGELFF. CDR3 nucleotide sequence: TGCGCCAGCAGCCAACGAAGGCAGGGGTCCCATAAAGGCGGGGAGCTGTTTTTT.

In its sample, this clonotype was seen many times. V gene TRBV6-1 combines with J gene TRBJ1-5; possibly TRBD1 for D (5 bases). The germline CDR1 and CDR2 sequences are MNHNS and SASEGT. This CDR3 contains 17 residues. Trimming removed 6 bases at V and 6 bases at J, with 24 bases between. The CDR3, as DNA: TGTGCCAGCAGCATGACCTCAAGGACATGGGTAGGTCAGCCCCAGCATTTT. Translated, it gives CASSMTSRTWVGQPQHF.

In this sample, this clonotype turned up a few times. V gene TRBV2 combines with J gene TRBJ2-1; 9 nucleotides align to TRBD2. Germline-derived CDR1 and CDR2 are SNHLY and FYNNEI. Trimming removed 6 bases from V and 9 bases from J; junction bases left unmatched: 9. CDR3 length: 14 residues. Here the CDR3 reads CASSLFAGGGEQFF. The CDR3 nucleotides are TGTGCCAGCAGCCTGTTCGCGGGAGGGGGTGAGCAGTTCTTC.

This clonotype has a count of ten or more. DNA for the CDR3: TGTGCCAGCAGTCAACCAGACAGGGGAGAAACCGGGGAGCTGTTTTTT. Translation: CASSQPDRGETGELFF. The chain employs TRBV12-3 or TRBV12-4 and TRBJ2-2; 8 nucleotides agree with TRBD1. The CDR3 sequence is 16 residues long. Trimming took 5 bases from V and 5 from J; bases not matched to a gene: 10.

This clonotype has ten or more counts. The chain joins TRBV3-1 to TRBJ2-7, with 11 bases aligning to TRBD2. There are 15 residues in the CDR3. The V gene's germline CDR1 is LGHDT and CDR2 YNNKEL (reference sequence). V shed 4 bases, J shed 6 bases, and the junction held 8 bases outside the gene matches. The CDR3 sequence is CASSPTSGMTGEQYF. The CDR3 DNA reads as TGTGCCAGCAGCCCGACTAGCGGGATGACTGGCGAGCAGTACTTC.

This clonotype came up a few times. Just one base apart from a much larger clone, this may be a read error. The chain links TRBV19 to TRBJ1-4, with D uncertain. Germline CDR1 and CDR2: LNHDA and SQIVND (reference sequence). The CDR3 sequence is 17 residues long. V was cut by 5 bases and J by 0 bases, with 16 bases left in between. The CDR3 sequence: CASSVRAGTATNEKLFF. CDR3 nucleotide sequence: TGTGCCAGTAGTGTTCGGGCGGGAACGGCAACTAATGAAAAACTGTTTTTT.

For this clonotype: This may stem from a read error, because a much larger clone lies one nucleotide away. V is TRBV7-9 and J is TRBJ2-1; maybe TRBD2 (5 bases). Germline V gives CDR1 SEHNR, CDR2 FQNEAQ (reference sequence). This CDR3 comprises 14 residues. Trimming left V 3 bases short and J 11 bases short, with 17 bases between. In nucleotides, the CDR3 is TGTGCCAGCAGCTTCCTGGCGGACTGGGGTAAGCAGTTCTTC. It is translated as CASSFLADWGKQFF.